The 10 T cell receptor beta chains listed next were all sequenced from one sample in a study of glioma-infiltrating T cells after dendritic cell vaccination. Time point given: after dendritic cell vaccination, including at tumor progression/relapse. Here immunoSEQ multiplex PCR was the method, and the copy in TCRdb shows in-frame clones only, minus some. The data show tens of thousands of clones, roughly 87% seen once. The input for sequencing was blood, taken after dendritic cell vaccination. These receptors all stem from a human donor with glioblastoma.

The genes are TRBV5-1 and TRBJ1-4; D possibly corresponds to TRBD1 (5 bases). The CDR3 spans 15 residues. The V end was cut by 5 bases, the J end by 2 bases, with 13 bases between. In germline, CDR1 is SGHRS, CDR2 YFSETQ. CDR3 sequence reads: CASSSGGATNEKLFF. The CDR3 region has the DNA TGCGCCAGCAGTTCTGGAGGGGCCACTAATGAAAAACTGTTTTTT.

This clone was picked up one time. The CDR3 region has the DNA TGTGCCACCAGCCCGGGGGTAAGGGGAATAGGGAACACTGAAGCTTTCTTT. Protein sequence: CATSPGVRGIGNTEAFF. V and J are TRBV15 and TRBJ1-1; possible D gene TRBD1, 5 bases. Germline V gene sequence: CDR1 LNHNV, CDR2 YYDKDF (reference sequence). This CDR3 is 17 amino acids long. The V end was cut by 5 bases, the J end by 1 base, with 20 bases between. Full variable domain (rest looked up from reference TRBV15 and TRBJ1-1): DAMVIQNPRYQVTQFGKPVTLSCSQTLNHNVMYWYQQKSSQAPKLLFHYYDKDFNNEADTPDNFQSRRPNTSFCFLDIRSPGLGDTAMYLCATSPGVRGIGNTEAFFGQGTRLTVV.

This clone was seen once. The rearrangement joins TRBV5-4 to TRBJ2-3; D is possibly TRBD2 (6 bases). The germline CDR1 and CDR2 sequences are SGHNT and YYREEE (reference sequence). This CDR3 is 13 amino acids long. V lost 4 bases and J 6 bases, leaving 12 bases between the germline ends. DNA of the CDR3: TGTGCCAGCAGCCCCGGACTATTGGATACGCAGTATTTT. Its translation is CASSPGLLDTQYF.

This chain joins TRBV6-6 and TRBJ2-7; a weak D match, TRBD1 (5 bases). V was cut by 5 bases and J by 2 bases, with 13 bases left in between. The CDR3 is 14 amino acids. CDR1 and CDR2 (germline): MNHNY, SVGAGI (reference sequence). CDR3 in amino acids: CASSISTVTYEQYF. Here the CDR3 DNA reads TGTGCCAGCAGTATCTCGACAGTAACCTACGAGCAGTACTTC.

The V and J genes are TRBV4-1 and TRBJ1-1, with 9 bases that match TRBD1. Trimming removed 4 bases from V and 4 bases from J; junction bases left unmatched: 1. The length of the CDR3 is 13 residues. The germline CDR1 and CDR2 sequences are MGHRA and YSYEKL. The DNA of the CDR3 is TGCGCCAGCAGCCCGGACAGGGGCACTGAAGCTTTCTTT. This codes for CASSPDRGTEAFF.

V usage is TRBV7-9 and J usage is TRBJ1-1, with D perhaps TRBD1 (6 bases). With 2 bases removed from V and 4 bases from J, the gap between germline ends came to 14 bases. This CDR3 is built from 15 residues. Germline V lookup: CDR1 SEHNR, CDR2 FQNEAQ (reference sequence). The chain's CDR3 is CASSLTGLVGTEAFF. CDR3 bases: TGTGCCAGCAGCTTAACAGGGTTGGTTGGCACTGAAGCTTTCTTT. Combining the CDR3 with reference TRBV7-9 and TRBJ1-1 gives the whole variable domain DTGVSQNPRHKITKRGQNVTFRCDPISEHNRLYWYRQTLGQGPEFLTYFQNEAQLEKSRLLSDRFSAERPKGSFSTLEIQRTEQGDSAMYLCASSLTGLVGTEAFFGQGTRLTVV.

In DNA, the CDR3 is TGTGCCAGCAGCCTCCCCCTGGACAGATCCTACGAGCAGTACTTC. As protein: CASSLPLDRSYEQYF. V gene TRBV7-2 combines with J gene TRBJ2-7, with D maybe TRBD1 (6 bases). The germline V gene has CDR1 SGHTA and CDR2 FQGNSA. Trimming removed 5 bases from V and 1 base from J, with 15 bases in between. CDR3 length: 15 residues.

The chain uses TRBV19 and TRBJ2-2; TRBD1 matches at 10 bases. Germline V CDR1 and CDR2: LNHDA, SQIVND (reference sequence). The CDR3 totals 14 residues. J was trimmed by 4 bases and V by 8 bases; bases with no gene match: 4. The CDR3 coding sequence is TGTGCCAGTGGGGACAGGGGAACCACCGGGGAGCTGTTTTTT. Its translation is CASGDRGTTGELFF. Using reference TRBV19 and TRBJ2-2 for the parts outside the CDR3, the full variable domain is DGGITQSPKYLFRKEGQNVTLSCEQNLNHDAMYWYRQDPGQGLRLIYYSQIVNDFQKGDIAEGYSVSREKKESFPLTVTSAQKNPTAFYLCASGDRGTTGELFFGEGSRLTVL.

The chain links TRBV6-5 to TRBJ2-2, with D unresolved. CDR1 and CDR2 (germline): MNHEY, SVGAGI. The CDR3 has 13 residues. The ends were cut back, 6 bases at V and 6 bases at J, with 11 bases in the middle. The CDR3 spells CASRPGKSGELFF. The CDR3, as DNA: TGTGCCAGCAGGCCGGGTAAATCCGGGGAGCTGTTTTTT.

This clone turned up a few times. This chain joins TRBV19 and TRBJ2-3; D is unclear. Per the germline V gene, CDR1 is LNHDA and CDR2 is SQIVND (reference sequence). The CDR3 runs to 14 residues. Trimming shortened V by 1 base and J by 3 bases, and 8 bases separated the two germline ends. The CDR3 sequence: CASSIVAVTDTQYF. For the CDR3, the DNA is TGTGCCAGTAGTATAGTGGCAGTGACAGATACGCAGTATTTT.